A single sample gave rise to the 13 T cell receptor beta chains below, sequenced in a study of T cells after posttransplantation cyclophosphamide. Using immunoSEQ multiplex PCR, the repertoire was profiled, and TCRdb retains in-frame clones only, with some absent. This sample carries roughly 4,200 clones, about 83% of them seen once, and the ten largest clones take roughly 6.2%. Cyclophosphamide on days +3 and +4 followed busulfan-fludarabine conditioning and a marrow graft. The specimen was CD4+ T cells sorted from blood, collected approximately 35 weeks after a stem cell transplant with posttransplant cyclophosphamide. The origin of the receptors is a male patient between 25 and 39 years old who received an allogeneic stem cell transplant from a related donor, was CMV-positive, and had no GVHD. Some of the T cells might come from the graft donor.

The chain employs TRBV7-8 and TRBJ1-1; 8 bases match TRBD1. Trimming at V came to 2 bases and at J to 0 bases, leaving 8 bases not matched to a gene. The CDR3 contains 17 residues. Germline values: CDR1 SGHVS, CDR2 FQNEAQ. CDR3: CASSLLRGLLVNTEAFF. DNA for the CDR3: TGTGCCAGCAGCTTACTCAGGGGGCTTCTTGTGAACACTGAAGCTTTCTTT. Using reference TRBV7-8 and TRBJ1-1 for the parts outside the CDR3, the full variable domain is GAGVSQSPRYKVAKRGQDVALRCDPISGHVSLFWYQQALGQGPEFLTYFQNEAQLDKSGLPSDRFFAERPEGSVSTLKIQRTQQEDSAVYLCASSLLRGLLVNTEAFFGQGTRLTVV.

This clone has just one count. The chain recombines TRBV6-5 with TRBJ1-2; D remains unclear. This CDR3 contains 11 residues. CDR1 MNHEY and CDR2 SVGAGI come from the germline V gene. Trimming shortened V by 8 bases and J by 4 bases, and 8 bases separated the two germline ends. The CDR3 coding sequence is TGTGCCAGCTTTTACATCTATGGCTACACCTTC. This codes for CASFYIYGYTF.

The chain couples TRBV6-6 to TRBJ2-7; perhaps TRBD1 as D (5 bases). CDR1 and CDR2 from the germline V gene are MNHNY and SVGAGI (reference sequence). Trimming left V 2 bases short and J 0 bases short, with 11 bases between. The length of the CDR3 is 15 residues. The CDR3: CASSYPGLGSYEQYF. Written as DNA, the CDR3 is TGTGCCAGCAGTTACCCAGGGTTGGGCTCCTACGAGCAGTACTTC.

This clone is labeled as large. The rearrangement uses TRBV6-1 and TRBJ2-5; 8 bases fit TRBD2. Per the germline V gene, CDR1 is MNHNS and CDR2 is SASEGT. V trimming: 5 bases; J trimming: 4 bases; junction bases outside the gene matches: 9. CDR3 length: 15 residues. DNA of the CDR3: TGTGCCAGCAGTCGGTCCGGGGGGGAGGTAGAGACCCAGTACTTC. Translating it yields CASSRSGGEVETQYF.

This chain uses TRBV10-2 with TRBJ2-1; 13 positions agree with TRBD2. The CDR3 consists of 18 residues. V lost 6 bases and J lost 15; bases outside the gene matches: 23. Germline loops: CDR1 WSHSY, CDR2 SAAADI. CDR3 DNA sequence: TGCGCCAGCAGAAGACTAGCGGGGGGCCGAACGGACCAAACTCAGTCGTTCTTC. Translated, it gives CASRRLAGGRTDQTQSFF.

Note on this clone: Relative to the germline gene, one junction end is altered; a read error may explain this. This chain joins TRBV5-1 and TRBJ2-5, with D perhaps matching TRBD1 or TRBD2 (5 bases each). CDR3 size: 14 residues. Germline V gene data show CDR1 as SGHRS and CDR2 as YFSETQ. CDR3 sequence (DNA): TGCGCCAGCAGATTGGGGACCACCGGGGAAACCCAGTACTTC. Amino acid sequence: CASRLGTTGETQYF. The full variable domain, completed using reference TRBV5-1 and TRBJ2-5, is KAGVTQTPRYLIKTRGQQVTLSCSPISGHRSVSWYQQTPGQGLQFLFEYFSETQRNKGNFPGRFSGRQFSNSRSEMNVSTLELGDSALYLCASRLGTTGETQYFGPGTRLLVL.

This clone appeared a single time. The chain is built from TRBV4-1 and TRBJ1-1, with 11 bases fitting TRBD1. The trim removed 0 bases at V and 11 bases at J, leaving 11 bases unmatched. The CDR3 runs 16 residues. Germline V CDR1 and CDR2: MGHRA, YSYEKL. CDR3 bases: TGCGCCAGCAGCCAAGATCTAGGGACAGGGGGAATAATTGCTTTCTTT. Translation: CASSQDLGTGGIIAFF.

V usage is TRBV7-8 and J usage is TRBJ1-5, with D hard to call. V was pared by 5 bases and J by 0 bases, with 11 bases between. Germline V gene sequence: CDR1 SGHVS, CDR2 FQNEAQ. The CDR3 sequence is 15 residues long. CDR3 in DNA: TGTGCCAGCAGCGCGGGAGTACCTAGCAATCAGCCCCAGCATTTT. Translation gives CASSAGVPSNQPQHF.

This sequence joins TRBV7-3 and TRBJ1-2; perhaps TRBD1 as D (6 bases). Germline CDR1 is SGHTA and CDR2 is FQGTGA. The CDR3 has 16 amino acids. V was shortened by 5 bases and J by 4 bases, with 20 bases between the two germline ends. The CDR3 spells CASSLEGGVYSYGYTF. CDR3 nucleotides: TGTGCCAGCAGCCTCGAAGGGGGGGTGTATTCCTATGGCTACACCTTC.

This clone was detected only a few times. This chain uses TRBV7-9 with TRBJ1-1, with D maybe TRBD1 (5 bases). The CDR3 runs 15 residues. The germline V gene has CDR1 SEHNR and CDR2 FQNEAQ (reference sequence). Trimming took off 2 bases at V and 5 bases at J, with 15 bases between the two ends. The CDR3 sequence is CASSLTARRGTEAFF. In DNA, the CDR3 is TGTGCCAGCAGCTTAACTGCTCGCCGGGGGACTGAAGCTTTCTTT.

The chain employs TRBV27 and TRBJ2-2; no definite D call. Germline lookup yields CDR1 MNHEY and CDR2 SMNVEV (reference sequence). The V gene lost 3 bases and the J gene lost 6 bases, with 8 bases spanning the gap. This CDR3 has 13 residues. The CDR3 DNA follows: TGTGCCAGCAGTTTCGGTCGGGCCGGGGAGCTGTTTTTT. Translation gives CASSFGRAGELFF.

The V and J genes are TRBV18 and TRBJ2-7, with 8 bases lining up with TRBD2. In germline, CDR1 is KGHSH, CDR2 LQKENI. The CDR3 spans 15 residues. V trimming: 2 bases; J trimming: 2 bases; junction bases outside the gene matches: 5. The CDR3: CASSPAGGPTYEQYF. DNA for the CDR3: TGTGCCAGCTCACCAGCGGGGGGACCTACCTACGAGCAGTACTTC.

The chain couples TRBV12-5 to TRBJ1-1; TRBD1 is a possible D gene (5 bases). Germline CDR1 and CDR2: LGHNT and FRNRAP. CDR3 size: 15 residues. V dropped 1 base and J dropped 0 bases, with 9 bases sitting between them. This CDR3 reads CASGLAGQLNTEAFF. In nucleotides, the CDR3 is TGTGCTAGTGGTTTGGCTGGACAATTGAACACTGAAGCTTTCTTT.